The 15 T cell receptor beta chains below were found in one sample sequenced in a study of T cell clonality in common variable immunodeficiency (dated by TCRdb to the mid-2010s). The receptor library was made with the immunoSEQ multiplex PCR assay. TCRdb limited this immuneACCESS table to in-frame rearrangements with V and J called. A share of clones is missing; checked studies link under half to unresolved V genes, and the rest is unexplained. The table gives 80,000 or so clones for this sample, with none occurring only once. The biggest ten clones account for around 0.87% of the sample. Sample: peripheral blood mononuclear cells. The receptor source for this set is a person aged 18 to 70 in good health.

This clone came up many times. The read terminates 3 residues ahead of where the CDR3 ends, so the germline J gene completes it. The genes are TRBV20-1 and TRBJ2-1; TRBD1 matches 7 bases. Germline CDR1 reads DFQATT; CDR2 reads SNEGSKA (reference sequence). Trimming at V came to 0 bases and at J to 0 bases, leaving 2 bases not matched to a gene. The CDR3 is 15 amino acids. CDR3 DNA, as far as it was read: TGCAGTGCTAGAGACAGGGGGAGCTCCTACAATGAG. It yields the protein CSARDRGSSYNE. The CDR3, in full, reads CSARDRGSSYNEQFF.

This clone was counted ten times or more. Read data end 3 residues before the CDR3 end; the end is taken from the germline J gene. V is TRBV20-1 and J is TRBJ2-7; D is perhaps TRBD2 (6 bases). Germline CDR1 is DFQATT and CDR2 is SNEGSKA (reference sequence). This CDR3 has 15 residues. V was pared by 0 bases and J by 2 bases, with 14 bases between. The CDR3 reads CSARDLRRGTYEQYF. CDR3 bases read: TGCAGTGCTAGAGATTTGAGGCGGGGAACCTACGAG.

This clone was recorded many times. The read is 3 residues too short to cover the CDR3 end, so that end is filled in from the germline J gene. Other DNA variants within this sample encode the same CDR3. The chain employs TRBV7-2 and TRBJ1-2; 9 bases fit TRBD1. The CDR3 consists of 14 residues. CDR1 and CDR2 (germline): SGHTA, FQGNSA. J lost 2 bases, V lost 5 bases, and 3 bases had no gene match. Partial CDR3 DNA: TGTGCCAGCAGCCTTGGACAGGGGAACTATGGC. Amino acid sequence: CASSLGQGNYG. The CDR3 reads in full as CASSLGQGNYGYTF.

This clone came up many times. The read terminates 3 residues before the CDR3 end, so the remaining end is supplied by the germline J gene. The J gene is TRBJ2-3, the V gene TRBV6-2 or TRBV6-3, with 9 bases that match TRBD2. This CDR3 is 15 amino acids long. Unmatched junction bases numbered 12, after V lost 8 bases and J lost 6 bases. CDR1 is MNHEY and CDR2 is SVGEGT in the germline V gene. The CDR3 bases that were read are TGTGCCAGCCAGAATAGCGGGAGTGAGACGGATACG. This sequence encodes CASQNSGSETDT. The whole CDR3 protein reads CASQNSGSETDTQYF.

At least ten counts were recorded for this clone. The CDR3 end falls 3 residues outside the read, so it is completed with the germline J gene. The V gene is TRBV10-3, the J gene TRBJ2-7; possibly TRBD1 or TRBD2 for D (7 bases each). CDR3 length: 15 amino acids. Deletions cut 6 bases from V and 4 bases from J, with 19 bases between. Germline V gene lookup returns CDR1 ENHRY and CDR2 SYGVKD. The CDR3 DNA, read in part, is TGTGCCATCAGCGATGGGAGGGGGCAAGTATACGAG. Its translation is CAISDGRGQVYE. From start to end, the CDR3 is CAISDGRGQVYEQYF.

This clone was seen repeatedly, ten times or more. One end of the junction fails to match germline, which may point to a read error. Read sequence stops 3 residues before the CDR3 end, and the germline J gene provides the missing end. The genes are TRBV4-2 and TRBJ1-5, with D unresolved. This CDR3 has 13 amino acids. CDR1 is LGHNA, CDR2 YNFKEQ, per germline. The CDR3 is CASSQDVGQPQHF. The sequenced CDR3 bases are TGCGCCAGCAGCCAAGATGTCGGGCAGCCC.

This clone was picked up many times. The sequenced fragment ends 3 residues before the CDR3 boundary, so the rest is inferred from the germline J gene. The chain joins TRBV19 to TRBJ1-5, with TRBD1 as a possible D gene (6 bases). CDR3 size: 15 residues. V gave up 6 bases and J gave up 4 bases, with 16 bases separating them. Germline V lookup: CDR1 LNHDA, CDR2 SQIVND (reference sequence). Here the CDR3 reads CASRVGTLINQPQHF. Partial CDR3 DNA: TGTGCCAGTAGGGTTGGGACACTGATTAATCAGCCC. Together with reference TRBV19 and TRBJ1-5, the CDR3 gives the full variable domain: DGGITQSPKYLFRKEGQNVTLSCEQNLNHDAMYWYRQDPGQGLRLIYYSQIVNDFQKGDIAEGYSVSREKKESFPLTVTSAQKNPTAFYLCASRVGTLINQPQHFGDGTRLSIL.

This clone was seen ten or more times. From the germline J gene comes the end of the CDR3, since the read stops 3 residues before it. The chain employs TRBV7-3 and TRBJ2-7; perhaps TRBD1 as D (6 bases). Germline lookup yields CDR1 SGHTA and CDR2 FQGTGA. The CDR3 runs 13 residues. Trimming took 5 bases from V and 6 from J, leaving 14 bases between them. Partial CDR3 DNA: TGTGCCAGCAGCGCCCTCCCAGGGGCCGAG. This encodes CASSALPGAE. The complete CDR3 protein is CASSALPGAEQYF. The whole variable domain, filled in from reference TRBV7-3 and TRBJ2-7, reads GAGVSQTPSNKVTEKGKYVELRCDPISGHTALYWYRQSLGQGPEFLIYFQGTGAADDSGLPNDRFFAVRPEGSVSTLKIQRTERGDSAVYLCASSALPGAEQYFGPGTRLTVT.

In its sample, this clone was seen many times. CDR3 bases read: TGTGCCAGTAGGAGAGGTCTAAGGGGCTTGAACACTGAA. Protein: CASRRGLRGLNTE. The whole CDR3 is CASRRGLRGLNTEAFF. J is TRBJ1-1 and V is TRBV19; maybe TRBD1 (5 bases). The read comes to an end 3 residues before the CDR3 does, leaving the germline J gene to fill in the end. Germline CDR1 reads LNHDA; CDR2 reads SQIVND (reference sequence). The V and J ends lost 6 bases and 0 bases respectively, with 17 bases between them. This CDR3 comprises 16 residues.

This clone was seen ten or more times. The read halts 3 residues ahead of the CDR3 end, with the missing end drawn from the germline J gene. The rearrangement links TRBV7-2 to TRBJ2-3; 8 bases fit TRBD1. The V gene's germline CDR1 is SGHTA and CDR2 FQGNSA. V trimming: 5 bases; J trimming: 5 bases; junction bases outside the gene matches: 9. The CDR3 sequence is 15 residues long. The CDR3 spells CASSTRTGRKDTQYF. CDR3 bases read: TGTGCCAGCAGCACCCGGACAGGGAGGAAAGATACG.

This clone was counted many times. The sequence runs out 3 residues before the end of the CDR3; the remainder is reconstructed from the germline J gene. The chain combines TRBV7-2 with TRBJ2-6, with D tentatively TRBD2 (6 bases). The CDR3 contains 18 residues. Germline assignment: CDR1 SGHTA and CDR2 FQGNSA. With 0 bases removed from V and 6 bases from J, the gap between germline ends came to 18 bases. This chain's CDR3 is CASSLAGWGVRTANVLTF. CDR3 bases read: TGTGCCAGCAGCTTAGCGGGTTGGGGGGTGAGAACGGCCAACGTC. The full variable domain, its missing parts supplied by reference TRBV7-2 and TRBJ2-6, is GAGVSQSPSNKVTEKGKDVELRCDPISGHTALYWYRQSLGQGLEFLIYFQGNSAPDKSGLPSDRFSAERTGGSVSTLTIQRTQQEDSAVYLCASSLAGWGVRTANVLTFGAGSRLTVL.

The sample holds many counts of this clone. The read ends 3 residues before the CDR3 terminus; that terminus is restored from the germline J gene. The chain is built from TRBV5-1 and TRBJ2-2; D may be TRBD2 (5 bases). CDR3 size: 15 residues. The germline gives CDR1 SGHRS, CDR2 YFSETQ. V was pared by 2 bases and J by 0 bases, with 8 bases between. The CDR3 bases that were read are TGCGCCAGCAGCTTAGAGGGCTCGAACACCGGGGAG. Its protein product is CASSLEGSNTGE. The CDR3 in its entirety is CASSLEGSNTGELFF.

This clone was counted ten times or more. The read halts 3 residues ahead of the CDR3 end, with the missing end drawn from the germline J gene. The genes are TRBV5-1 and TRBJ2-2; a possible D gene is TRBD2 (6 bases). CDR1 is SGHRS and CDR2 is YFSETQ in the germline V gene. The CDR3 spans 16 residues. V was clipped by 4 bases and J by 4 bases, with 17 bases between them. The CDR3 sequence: CASSPSVNLVTGELFF. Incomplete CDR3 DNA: TGCGCCAGCAGCCCTAGCGTGAATCTGGTCACCGGGGAG.

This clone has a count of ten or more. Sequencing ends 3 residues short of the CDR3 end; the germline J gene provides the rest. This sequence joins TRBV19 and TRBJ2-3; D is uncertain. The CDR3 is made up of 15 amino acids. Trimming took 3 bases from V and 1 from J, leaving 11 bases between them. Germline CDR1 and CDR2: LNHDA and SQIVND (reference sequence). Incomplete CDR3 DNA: TGTGCCAGTAGTATTCTGCCTCGGGGCACAGATACG. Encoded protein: CASSILPRGTDT. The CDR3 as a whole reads CASSILPRGTDTQYF.

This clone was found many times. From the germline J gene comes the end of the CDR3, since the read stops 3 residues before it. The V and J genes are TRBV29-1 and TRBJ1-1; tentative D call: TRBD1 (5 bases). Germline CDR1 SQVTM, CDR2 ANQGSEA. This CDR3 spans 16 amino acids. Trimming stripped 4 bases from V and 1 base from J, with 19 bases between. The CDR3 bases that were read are TGCAGCGTTGGCGAGATCCAGGGAAGGGGGAACACTGAA. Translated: CSVGEIQGRGNTE. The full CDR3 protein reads CSVGEIQGRGNTEAFF.